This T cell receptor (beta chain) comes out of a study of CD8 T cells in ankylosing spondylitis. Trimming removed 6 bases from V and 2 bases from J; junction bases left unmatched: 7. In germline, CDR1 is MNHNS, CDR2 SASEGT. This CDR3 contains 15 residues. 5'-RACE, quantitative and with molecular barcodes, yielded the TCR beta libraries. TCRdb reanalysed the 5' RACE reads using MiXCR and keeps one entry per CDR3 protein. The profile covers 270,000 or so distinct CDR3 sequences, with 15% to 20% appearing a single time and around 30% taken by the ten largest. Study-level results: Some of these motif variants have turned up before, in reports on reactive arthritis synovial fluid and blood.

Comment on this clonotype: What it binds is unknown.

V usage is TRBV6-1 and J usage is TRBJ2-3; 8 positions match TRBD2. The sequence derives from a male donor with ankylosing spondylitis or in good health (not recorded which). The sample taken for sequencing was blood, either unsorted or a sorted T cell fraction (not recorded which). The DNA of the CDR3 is TGTGCCAGCAGGCCAAGCGGGGGTTCCACAGATACGCAGTATTTT. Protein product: CASRPSGGSTDTQYF.